This T cell receptor beta chain was observed in a study of shared clonotypes between healthy human individuals. Turning to the study itself: The plates for each donor numbered three CD4 naive, three CD4 memory, two CD8 naive and one CD8 memory.

The CDR3 length is 14 residues. Between the trimmed V and J ends, which lost 6 bases and 2 bases, there was a span of 13 bases. Germline assignment: CDR1 SNHLY and CDR2 FYNNEI. Study-wide results and limits: Sampling used blood alone; tissue repertoires probably differ.

A note on this clone: The antigen is undetermined.

Profiled with immunoSEQ multiplex PCR; TCRdb holds only in-frame clones, not every one. Among approximately 530,000 clones listed, 90% to 97% were seen once. The clonotype was recovered from a young woman in good health. The specimen was naive CD4+ T cells sorted from blood. The subset here: CD45RA+ positively selected. The chain employs TRBV2 and TRBJ2-5; the D gene is possibly TRBD2 (5 bases). The CDR3 loop reads CASSGDYTQETQYF. CDR3 nucleotide sequence: TGTGCCAGCAGCGGCGACTACACTCAAGAGACCCAGTACTTC.